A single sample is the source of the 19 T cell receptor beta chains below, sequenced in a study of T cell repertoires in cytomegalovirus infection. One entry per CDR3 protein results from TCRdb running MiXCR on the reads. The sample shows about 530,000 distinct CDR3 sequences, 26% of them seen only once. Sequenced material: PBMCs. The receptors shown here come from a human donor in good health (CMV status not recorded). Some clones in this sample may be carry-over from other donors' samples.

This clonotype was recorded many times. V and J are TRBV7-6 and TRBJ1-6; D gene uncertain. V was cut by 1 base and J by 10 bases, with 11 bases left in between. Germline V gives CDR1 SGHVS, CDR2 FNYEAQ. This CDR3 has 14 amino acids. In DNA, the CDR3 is TGTGCCAGCAGCTTAGGAGTTAGTGGCTCACCCCTCCACTTT. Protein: CASSLGVSGSPLHF.

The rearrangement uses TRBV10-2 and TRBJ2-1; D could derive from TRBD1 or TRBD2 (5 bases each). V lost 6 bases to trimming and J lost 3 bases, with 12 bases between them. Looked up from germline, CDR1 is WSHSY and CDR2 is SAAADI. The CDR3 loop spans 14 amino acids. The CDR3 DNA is TGCGCCAGCAGACTTGGGACCGTCTACAATGAGCAGTTCTTC. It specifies CASRLGTVYNEQFF.

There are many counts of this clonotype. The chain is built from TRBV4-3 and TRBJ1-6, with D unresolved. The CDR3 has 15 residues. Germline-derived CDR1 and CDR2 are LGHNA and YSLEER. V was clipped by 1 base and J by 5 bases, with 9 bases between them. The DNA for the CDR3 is TGCGCCAGCAGCCAAGTGGAACAGAATAATTCACCCCTCCACTTT. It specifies CASSQVEQNNSPLHF.

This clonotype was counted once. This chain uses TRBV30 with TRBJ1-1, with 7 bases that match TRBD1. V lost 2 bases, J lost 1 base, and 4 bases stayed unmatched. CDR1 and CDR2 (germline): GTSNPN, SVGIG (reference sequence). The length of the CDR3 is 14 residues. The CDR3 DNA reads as TGTGCCTGGAGTATGGGACAGACGAACACTGAAGCTTTCTTT. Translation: CAWSMGQTNTEAFF.

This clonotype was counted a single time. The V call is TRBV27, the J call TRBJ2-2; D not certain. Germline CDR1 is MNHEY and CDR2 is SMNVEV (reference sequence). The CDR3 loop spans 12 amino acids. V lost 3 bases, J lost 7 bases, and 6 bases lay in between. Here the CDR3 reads CASSFSFGELFF. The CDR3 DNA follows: TGTGCCAGCAGTTTTTCCTTCGGGGAGCTGTTTTTT.

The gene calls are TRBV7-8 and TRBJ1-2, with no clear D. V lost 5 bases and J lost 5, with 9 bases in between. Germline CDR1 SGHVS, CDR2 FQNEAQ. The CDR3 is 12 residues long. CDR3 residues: CASSIGWYGYTF. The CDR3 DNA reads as TGTGCCAGCAGCATCGGGTGGTATGGCTACACCTTC.

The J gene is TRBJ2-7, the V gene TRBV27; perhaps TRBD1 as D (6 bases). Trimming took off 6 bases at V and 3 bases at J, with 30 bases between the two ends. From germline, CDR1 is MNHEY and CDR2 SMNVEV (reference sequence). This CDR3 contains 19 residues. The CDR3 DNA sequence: TGTGCCAGCAGCCGCTTTATGATCGGACAGCCAAAGTATAACTACGAGCAGTACTTC. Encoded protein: CASSRFMIGQPKYNYEQYF.

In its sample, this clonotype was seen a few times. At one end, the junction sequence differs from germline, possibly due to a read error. The CDR3 region has the DNA TGTGCCAGCAGTTCCCTTTGGAACTCTGAGGCTTTCTTT. This gives the protein CASSSLWNSEAFF. The chain has TRBV28 and TRBJ1-1, with D hard to call. The V gene's germline CDR1 is MDHEN and CDR2 SYDVKM. CDR3 length: 13 amino acids. Full variable domain (outside the CDR3, taken from reference TRBV28 and TRBJ1-1): DVKVTQSSRYLVKRTGEKVFLECVQDMDHENMFWYRQDPGLGLRLIYFSYDVKMKEKGDIPEGYSVSREKKERFSLILESASTNQTSMYLCASSSLWNSEAFFGQGTRLTVV.

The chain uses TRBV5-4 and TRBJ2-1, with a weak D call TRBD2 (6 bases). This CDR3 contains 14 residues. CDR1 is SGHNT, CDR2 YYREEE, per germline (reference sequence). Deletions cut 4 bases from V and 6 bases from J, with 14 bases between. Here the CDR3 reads CASSPLLTSNEQFF. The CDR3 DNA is TGTGCCAGCAGCCCACTGTTGACTAGCAATGAGCAGTTCTTC. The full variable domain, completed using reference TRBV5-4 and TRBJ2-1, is ETGVTQSPTHLIKTRGQQVTLRCSSQSGHNTVSWYQQALGQGPQFIFQYYREEENGRGNFPPRFSGLQFPNYSSELNVNALELDDSALYLCASSPLLTSNEQFFGPGTRLTVL.

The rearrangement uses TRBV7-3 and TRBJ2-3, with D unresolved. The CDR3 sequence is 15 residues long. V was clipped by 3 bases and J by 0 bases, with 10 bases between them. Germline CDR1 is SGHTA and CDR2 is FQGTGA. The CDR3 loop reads CASSLGVTSTDTQYF. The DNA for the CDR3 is TGTGCCAGCAGCTTGGGCGTAACTAGCACAGATACGCAGTATTTT.

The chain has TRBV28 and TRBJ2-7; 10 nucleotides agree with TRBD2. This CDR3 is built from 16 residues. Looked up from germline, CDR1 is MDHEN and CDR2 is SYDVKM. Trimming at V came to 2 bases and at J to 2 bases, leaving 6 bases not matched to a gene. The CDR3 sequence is CASSLQGTSATYEQYF. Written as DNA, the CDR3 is TGTGCCAGCAGTTTACAGGGGACTAGCGCTACCTACGAGCAGTACTTC.

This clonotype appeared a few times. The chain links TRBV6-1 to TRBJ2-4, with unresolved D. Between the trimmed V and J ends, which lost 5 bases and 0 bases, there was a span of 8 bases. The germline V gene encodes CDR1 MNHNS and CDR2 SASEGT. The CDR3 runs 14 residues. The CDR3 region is CASSRILAKNIQYF. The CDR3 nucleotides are TGTGCCAGCAGTAGGATATTAGCCAAAAACATTCAGTACTTC.

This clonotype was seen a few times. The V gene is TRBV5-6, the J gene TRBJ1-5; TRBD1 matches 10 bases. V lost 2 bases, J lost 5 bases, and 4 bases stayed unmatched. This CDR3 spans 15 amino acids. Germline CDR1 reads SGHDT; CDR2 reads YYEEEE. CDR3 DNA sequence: TGTGCCAGCAGCTTATTTGACAGGGGGCATCAGCCCCAGCATTTT. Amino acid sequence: CASSLFDRGHQPQHF.

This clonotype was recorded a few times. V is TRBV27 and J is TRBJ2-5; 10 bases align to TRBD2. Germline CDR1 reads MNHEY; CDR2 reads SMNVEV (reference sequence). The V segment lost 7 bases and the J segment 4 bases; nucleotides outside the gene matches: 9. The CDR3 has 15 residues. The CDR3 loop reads CASTGQREGLETQYF. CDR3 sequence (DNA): TGTGCCAGCACGGGGCAGCGGGAGGGCCTAGAGACCCAGTACTTC.

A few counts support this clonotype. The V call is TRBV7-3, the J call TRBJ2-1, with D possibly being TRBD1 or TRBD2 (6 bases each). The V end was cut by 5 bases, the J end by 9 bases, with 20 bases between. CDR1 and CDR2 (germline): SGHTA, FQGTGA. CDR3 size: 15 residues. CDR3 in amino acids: CASSPGAQLGGEQFF. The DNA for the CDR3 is TGTGCCAGCAGCCCAGGGGCTCAGCTCGGGGGTGAGCAGTTCTTC.

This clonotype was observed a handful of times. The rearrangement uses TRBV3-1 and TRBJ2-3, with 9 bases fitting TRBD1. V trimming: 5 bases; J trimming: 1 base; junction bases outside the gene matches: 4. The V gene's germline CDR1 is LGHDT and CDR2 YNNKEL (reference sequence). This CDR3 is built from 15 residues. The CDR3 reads CASSVRTGGTDTQYF. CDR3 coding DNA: TGTGCCAGCAGCGTCCGGACAGGGGGCACAGATACGCAGTATTTT.

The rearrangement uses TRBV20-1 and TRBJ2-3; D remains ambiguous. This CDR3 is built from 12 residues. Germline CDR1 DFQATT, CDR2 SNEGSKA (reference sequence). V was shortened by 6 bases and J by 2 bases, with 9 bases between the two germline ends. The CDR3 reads CSAGRYTDTQYF. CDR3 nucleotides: TGCAGTGCAGGGCGGTACACAGATACGCAGTATTTT.

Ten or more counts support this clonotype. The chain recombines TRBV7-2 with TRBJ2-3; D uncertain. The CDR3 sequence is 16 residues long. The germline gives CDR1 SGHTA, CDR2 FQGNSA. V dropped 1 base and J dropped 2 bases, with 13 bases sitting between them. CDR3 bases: TGTGCCAGCAGCTTAGGTGGCGGAGCCCCCACAGATACGCAGTATTTT. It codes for CASSLGGGAPTDTQYF.

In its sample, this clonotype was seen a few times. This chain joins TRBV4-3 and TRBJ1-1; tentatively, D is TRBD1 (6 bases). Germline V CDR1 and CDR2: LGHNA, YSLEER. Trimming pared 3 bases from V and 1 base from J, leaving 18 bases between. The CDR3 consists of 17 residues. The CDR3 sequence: CASSHVGRGWGNTEAFF. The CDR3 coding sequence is TGCGCCAGCAGCCATGTCGGGAGGGGGTGGGGGAACACTGAAGCTTTCTTT.